A single sample is the source of the 8 T cell receptor beta chains below, sequenced in a study of early T cells in non-severe SARS-CoV-2 infection. TCRdb recomputed calls from the 5' RACE reads with MiXCR, one row per CDR3 protein. The sample lists 35,000 to 45,000 distinct CDR3 sequences; 10% to 15% were seen once. Sequencing used whole blood. The receptors derive from an adult who was a healthcare worker with PCR-confirmed SARS-CoV-2 infection or an uninfected control (not recorded which).

The V call is TRBV4-1, the J call TRBJ1-1, with 10 bases matching TRBD1. The V and J ends lost 4 bases and 7 bases, in that order; junction bases with no gene match: 3. This CDR3 has 13 residues. The germline gives CDR1 MGHRA, CDR2 YSYEKL. The CDR3 DNA sequence: TGCGCCAGCAGCCCGGGACAGGGGTATGAAGCTTTCTTT. Amino acids: CASSPGQGYEAFF.

The chain couples TRBV12-3 or TRBV12-4 to TRBJ2-7; D is perhaps TRBD1 (6 bases). V gave up 2 bases and J gave up 3 bases, with 8 bases separating them. This CDR3 is built from 13 residues. CDR3 sequence: CASSLTGHYEQYF. Here the CDR3 DNA reads TGTGCCAGCAGTTTAACAGGGCACTACGAGCAGTACTTC.

This clonotype was seen at least ten times. The chain combines TRBV6-1 with TRBJ2-5, with D perhaps being TRBD1 or TRBD2 (5 bases each). The germline CDR1 and CDR2 sequences are MNHNS and SASEGT. The ends were cut back, 6 bases at V and 4 bases at J, with 18 bases in the middle. This CDR3 is built from 15 residues. The CDR3 spells CASSLGAAGTETQYF. CDR3 DNA sequence: TGTGCCAGCAGCCTTGGGGCGGCCGGGACAGAGACCCAGTACTTC.

This chain joins TRBV7-8 and TRBJ2-7; 9 bases match TRBD1. The CDR3 consists of 15 residues. V lost 5 bases, J lost 0 bases, and 5 bases stayed unmatched. Germline lookup yields CDR1 SGHVS and CDR2 FQNEAQ. DNA of the CDR3: TGTGCCAGCAGCCTGGGACAGGGTGGCTCCTACGAGCAGTACTTC. Translated: CASSLGQGGSYEQYF.

This clonotype occurred a few times. The gene calls are TRBV4-1 and TRBJ2-4; D uncertain. The CDR3 is made up of 16 amino acids. CDR1 and CDR2 from the germline V gene are MGHRA and YSYEKL. The germline V and J ends were trimmed by 3 bases and 0 bases, with 12 bases remaining between them. CDR3 loop: CASSQEPLLAKNIQYF. As DNA, the CDR3 is TGCGCCAGCAGCCAGGAGCCTCTGTTAGCCAAAAACATTCAGTACTTC.

Ten or more counts support this clonotype. The J gene is TRBJ1-3, the V gene TRBV7-2; D not resolved. Trimming cost V 1 base and J 0 bases, with 10 bases left between them. The V gene's germline CDR1 is SGHTA and CDR2 FQGNSA. The CDR3 is 16 amino acids. The CDR3 coding sequence is TGTGCCAGCAGCTTAGGAGGGTCAAACTCTGGAAACACCATATATTTT. It yields the protein CASSLGGSNSGNTIYF.

On this clonotype itself: A much larger clonotype is one base distant, so this may be a read error. The chain uses TRBV12-3 or TRBV12-4 and TRBJ2-7; D is undetermined. This CDR3 spans 12 amino acids. CDR3: CANSLAGNEQYF. Written as DNA, the CDR3 is TGTGCCAACAGTTTGGCTGGAAACGAGCAGTACTTC.

The genes are TRBV28 and TRBJ2-7, with no clear D. In germline, CDR1 is MDHEN, CDR2 SYDVKM. Trimming cost V 6 bases and J 6 bases, with 12 bases left between them. This CDR3 is 12 amino acids long. The DNA for the CDR3 is TGTGCCAGCAGCTTCGGGCAAATCGAGCAGTACTTC. Protein sequence: CASSFGQIEQYF.